The clone carrying this T cell receptor (beta chain) was counted ten times or more. Its antigen remains unknown. Germline V gene sequence: CDR1 MNHEY, CDR2 SVGEGT. The CDR3 runs 17 residues. Trimming left V 7 bases short and J 4 bases short, with 25 bases between. Preparing the TCRbeta library involved the use of unique molecular identifiers. TCRdb passed the PCR reads through MiXCR, listing each CDR3 protein once. This sample yields roughly 500,000 distinct CDR3 sequences, of which roughly a tenth are seen a single time; 2% to 2.5% belongs to the top ten. This entry comes from a study of T-cell reconstitution after alpha-beta-depleted transplantation in children. Findings and limits, study-wide: By about two months after transplant, alpha-beta T cells reportedly arose from several hundred graft clones that had expanded.

This material consisted of PBMCs, taken before TCRalphabeta/CD19-depleted stem cell transplant. This sequence joins TRBV6-2 or TRBV6-3 and TRBJ2-5, with D unresolved. This receptor was taken from a child aged 2-15 years with inherited bone marrow failure, due to receive a stem cell transplant. In DNA, the CDR3 is TGTGCCAGCACCTATTCCCCGGCAGCGCGCGTCGGAGAGACCCAGTACTTC. Its protein is CASTYSPAARVGETQYF.